The T cell receptor beta chain under discussion was sequenced for a study of T cells expressing NK-cell markers. There are 15 residues in the CDR3. TCR beta cDNA was made by 5'RACE template switching with UMIs. TCRdb reprocessed the 5' RACE reads and keeps a single row for each CDR3 protein, giving no DNA. The sample table sets out some 280,000 distinct CDR3 sequences. This receptor was taken from a man aged 18 to 29 in good health. Source material: blood T cells: a sorted CD56 or NKG2C T cell subset, CD4+ or CD8+ T cells, or bulk PBMC T cells (not recorded which). The chain has TRBV12-3 or TRBV12-4 and TRBJ2-3; there is no DNA to check the TCRdb D call of TRBD2. The CDR3 is CASSLSSGSSDTQYF.